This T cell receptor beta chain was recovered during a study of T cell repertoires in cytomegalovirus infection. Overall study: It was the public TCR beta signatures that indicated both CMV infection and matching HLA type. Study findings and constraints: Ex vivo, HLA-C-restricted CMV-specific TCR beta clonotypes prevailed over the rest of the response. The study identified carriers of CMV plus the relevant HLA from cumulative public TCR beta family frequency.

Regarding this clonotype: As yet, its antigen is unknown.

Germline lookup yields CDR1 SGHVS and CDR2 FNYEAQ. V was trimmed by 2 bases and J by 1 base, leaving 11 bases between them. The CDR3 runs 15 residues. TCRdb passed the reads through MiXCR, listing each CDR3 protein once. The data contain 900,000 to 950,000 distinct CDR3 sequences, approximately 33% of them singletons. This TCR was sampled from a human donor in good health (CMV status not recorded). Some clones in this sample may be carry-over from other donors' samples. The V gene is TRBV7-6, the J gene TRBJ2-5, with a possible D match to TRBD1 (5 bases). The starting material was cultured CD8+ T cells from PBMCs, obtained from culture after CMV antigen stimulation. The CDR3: CASSLLTEFQETQYF. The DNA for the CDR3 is TGTGCCAGCAGCTTATTGACAGAGTTCCAAGAGACCCAGTACTTC.